Presented here are 7 T cell receptor beta chains from one specimen sequenced in a study of regulatory T cells in long-lasting Graves disease. Documented time point: newly diagnosed GD, antithyroid drugs for less than 3 months. RNA extracted from PBMCs served as the sequencing template. To make TCR beta libraries, researchers used iRepertoire HTBI primers and Arm-PCR of CDR3 regions. TCRdb recomputed calls from the multiplex PCR reads with MiXCR, one row per CDR3 protein. The sample consists of 250,000 to 300,000 distinct CDR3 sequences, roughly 18% of them appearing once. A further study also used this sample, focusing on T cells in Graves' hyperthyroidism and ophthalmopathy.

Sequenced material: peripheral blood mononuclear cells (PBMCs), taken at new diagnosis, from a patient treated with antithyroid drugs. These receptor sequences come from a woman aged 30 to 39 with Graves disease.

This clonotype appeared many times. CDR3 DNA: TGCGCCAGCAGCCCAGGGGACTCCTCTGGAAACACCATATATTTT. Amino acid sequence: CASSPGDSSGNTIYF. The chain combines TRBV5-1 with TRBJ1-3, with TRBD1 as a possible D gene (6 bases). This CDR3 spans 15 amino acids. The V gene lost 4 bases and the J gene lost 0 bases, with 11 bases spanning the gap. The germline gives CDR1 SGHRS, CDR2 YFSETQ.

This clonotype came up many times. This chain joins TRBV19 and TRBJ1-5, with 9 positions matching TRBD1. This CDR3 is built from 15 residues. CDR1 and CDR2 from the germline V gene are LNHDA and SQIVND (reference sequence). J was trimmed by 0 bases and V by 8 bases; bases with no gene match: 5. The CDR3 reads CASGRTGASNQPQHF. DNA for the CDR3: TGTGCCAGTGGAAGGACAGGGGCTAGCAATCAGCCCCAGCATTTT.

This clonotype was seen at least ten times. This chain links TRBV27 with TRBJ2-1; a possible D gene is TRBD2 (5 bases). The CDR3 length is 16 residues. Trimming removed 4 bases at V and 4 bases at J, with 17 bases between. Germline V gene data show CDR1 as MNHEY and CDR2 as SMNVEV (reference sequence). CDR3 coding DNA: TGTGCCAGCAGTTCTCCCGTCGGGGAGCTATACAATGAGCAGTTCTTC. As protein: CASSSPVGELYNEQFF.

This clonotype has just a few counts. The chain combines TRBV9 with TRBJ2-2; D remains unclear. CDR1 SGDLS and CDR2 YYNGEE come from the germline V gene. This CDR3 region has 13 residues. The V end lost 5 bases, the J end lost 5 bases, and 10 bases lay between the germline ends. The CDR3 coding sequence is TGTGCCAGCAGGTCACTTGTGACCGGGGAGCTGTTTTTT. This codes for CASRSLVTGELFF.

This clonotype was detected a few times. CDR3: CASSIEVSSSPLHF. In DNA, the CDR3 is TGTGCCAGTAGTATAGAAGTATCCTCTTCACCCCTCCACTTT. The chain has TRBV19 and TRBJ1-6; no clear D gene. V was trimmed by 0 bases and J by 9 bases, leaving 9 bases between them. The CDR3 covers 14 residues. Looked up from germline, CDR1 is LNHDA and CDR2 is SQIVND (reference sequence).

This clonotype appeared many times. This chain connects TRBV18 to TRBJ1-2; the D is unclear. This CDR3 region has 15 residues. V lost 3 bases, J lost 0 bases, and 11 bases lay in between. Germline lookup yields CDR1 KGHSH and CDR2 LQKENI. The CDR3 region has the DNA TGTGCCAGCTCACCGGGGAGGGAACCTAACTATGGCTACACCTTC. Amino acid sequence: CASSPGREPNYGYTF.

The table lists this clonotype with a few counts. This chain uses TRBV19 with TRBJ1-1; perhaps TRBD1 as D (6 bases). The CDR3 length is 13 residues. V shed 8 bases and J shed 0 bases, with 10 bases lying between them. Germline V lookup: CDR1 LNHDA, CDR2 SQIVND (reference sequence). The CDR3 protein is CASGGRVNTEAFF. The CDR3, as DNA: TGTGCCAGTGGGGGCAGGGTGAACACTGAAGCTTTCTTT.